This TCR beta chain comes out of a study of vaccination effects on CD4 cells after COVID-19. With regard to this clone: Its antigen is unknown.

Under the ViraFEST assay, PBMC were stimulated with viral peptide pools so that antigen-specific CD4+ T cells expanded. Sequencing was performed afterwards. Culturing for 10 to 11 days preceded CD4+ T cell isolation. Prior SARS-CoV-2 infection was absent in the vaccine recipients, as shown by negative nucleocapsid antibodies. V lost 2 bases, J lost 4 bases, and 6 bases lay in between. The CDR3 spans 12 residues. Germline-derived CDR1 and CDR2 are SGHRS and YFSETQ. Assay: immunoSEQ multiplex PCR; the TCRdb copy retains only in-frame clones and omits some. The table includes tens of thousands of clones, 70% to 85% detected once.

The TCR comes from a human donor who received a COVID-19 vaccine. Sequenced material: CD4+ T cells from PBMCs cultured with HCoV-OC43 spike peptides, taken before COVID-19 vaccination. The subset is: HCoV-OC43 spike overlapping peptide pool stimulation. The chain links TRBV5-1 to TRBJ2-5; D gene unclear. CDR3 sequence (DNA): TGCGCCAGCAGCTTTCCGCGAGAGACCCAGTACTTC. Its translation: CASSFPRETQYF.